This T cell receptor (beta chain) was retrieved from a study of shared T cell receptors in the human thymus. Generated by immunoSEQ multiplex PCR, the TCRdb table keeps only in-frame clones and is missing some. The sample includes about 380,000 clones, 95% of them seen just once. Germline V gene data show CDR1 as SGHNT and CDR2 as YYREEE (reference sequence). The CDR3 is 14 residues long. V was trimmed by 0 bases and J by 4 bases, leaving 10 bases between them. This sequence was found in a human donor. This chain uses TRBV5-4 with TRBJ1-1, with D uncertain. Sequenced sample: thymocytes. The CDR3 protein is CASSLATRLTEAFF. CDR3 coding DNA: TGTGCCAGCAGCTTGGCTACCAGGCTCACTGAAGCTTTCTTT.